This entry lists 18 T cell receptor beta chains sequenced from one sample in a study of persistence of HIV-infected CD4 T cells. This nonspecific control used anti-CD3/anti-CD28 bead stimulation of CD4+ T cells. CD4+ T cells upregulating both CD40 ligand and CD69 were sorted as responding cells. These TCRs' antigens remain unknown. The immunoSEQ assay was version 4, run in survey mode. Here immunoSEQ multiplex PCR was the method, and the copy in TCRdb shows in-frame clones only, minus some. The top ten hold approximately 0.97% of the sample, which has 35,000 to 50,000 clones, more than 80% seen once. Sequences were derived from CD4+ T cells sorted from PBMCs after approximately 19-hour stimulation, sampled from a patient who received antiretroviral therapy. Source of these receptors: an adult man with HIV who was CMV-seropositive.

The V and J genes are TRBV5-4 and TRBJ2-6; D ambiguous. Germline CDR1 reads SGHNT; CDR2 reads YYREEE (reference sequence). The length of the CDR3 is 15 residues. Trimming took 0 bases from V and 1 from J, leaving 5 bases between them. This chain's CDR3 is CASSLEGSGANVLTF. DNA of the CDR3: TGTGCCAGCAGCTTGGAAGGATCTGGGGCCAACGTCCTGACTTTC.

The chain is built from TRBV18 and TRBJ2-1; 8 nucleotides match TRBD1. Germline CDR1 and CDR2: KGHSH and LQKENI. Unmatched junction bases numbered 13, after V lost 6 bases and J lost 6 bases. The CDR3 runs 16 residues. CDR3 residues: CASSQRPIQGGNEQFF. Here the CDR3 DNA reads TGTGCCAGCTCCCAGAGACCCATACAGGGGGGCAATGAGCAGTTCTTC.

About this clone: This specimen includes other DNA sequences encoding the same CDR3. V is TRBV10-3 and J is TRBJ1-5; D is ambiguous. CDR1 is ENHRY and CDR2 is SYGVKD in the germline V gene. The V and J ends lost 2 bases and 4 bases respectively, with 3 bases between them. This CDR3 is 12 amino acids long. The CDR3 DNA follows: TGTGCCATCAGTGAGGGGAATCAGCCCCAGCATTTT. Its protein is CAISEGNQPQHF.

The chain links TRBV9 to TRBJ1-4; TRBD1 agrees at 11 bases. In germline, CDR1 is SGDLS, CDR2 YYNGEE. The CDR3 contains 17 residues. The junction had 8 bases not matched to a gene; V was cut back by 2 bases and J by 5 bases. The CDR3 is CASSVSDRGRGNEKLFF. CDR3 DNA sequence: TGTGCCAGCAGCGTTTCGGACAGGGGGCGAGGAAATGAAAAACTGTTTTTT.

The chain carries TRBV20-1 and TRBJ2-1, with no clear D. Deletions cut 2 bases from V and 8 bases from J, with 7 bases between. Germline V gene lookup returns CDR1 DFQATT and CDR2 SNEGSKA (reference sequence). The CDR3 totals 11 residues. Written as DNA, the CDR3 is TGCAGTGCTAGAAGATCAGATGAGCAGTTCTTC. The encoded protein is CSARRSDEQFF.

V gene TRBV6-5 combines with J gene TRBJ1-5; TRBD1 might be the D (5 bases). V was shortened by 7 bases and J by 4 bases, with 11 bases between the two germline ends. Germline loops: CDR1 MNHEY, CDR2 SVGAGI. This CDR3 region has 13 residues. CDR3: CASTAGGNQPQHF. The CDR3 DNA reads as TGTGCCAGCACGGCGGGGGGGAATCAGCCCCAGCATTTT.

The genes are TRBV6-5 and TRBJ1-3; 8 bases agree with TRBD1. Germline V gives CDR1 MNHEY, CDR2 SVGAGI. The ends lost 4 bases at V and 0 bases at J; junction bases unmatched: 2. This CDR3 is built from 15 residues. The CDR3 bases are TGTGCCAGCAGTTCAGGGGGCCACTCTGGAAACACCATATATTTT. Encoded protein: CASSSGGHSGNTIYF.

CDR3 amino acids: CASSLGAGRWAASYEQYF. In DNA form, the CDR3 reads TGTGCCAGCAGCTTGGGGGCCGGTCGTTGGGCAGCATCCTACGAGCAGTACTTC. The chain recombines TRBV5-6 with TRBJ2-7, with D unclear. In germline, CDR1 is SGHDT, CDR2 YYEEEE. Trimming stripped 0 bases from V and 1 base from J, with 20 bases between. The length of the CDR3 is 18 residues.

V gene TRBV27 combines with J gene TRBJ1-5; D is unresolved. Trimming took off 8 bases at V and 6 bases at J, with 17 bases between the two ends. The CDR3 totals 14 residues. Per germline, CDR1 MNHEY and CDR2 SMNVEV (reference sequence). The CDR3 nucleotides read TGTGCCAGCGGGTCGCACCTGGAGGGTCAGCCCCAGCATTTT. It codes for CASGSHLEGQPQHF.

V gene TRBV7-3 combines with J gene TRBJ2-7; 8 nucleotides agree with TRBD1. Germline V CDR1 and CDR2: SGHTA, FQGTGA. Losses at the gene ends were 2 bases for V and 3 bases for J; bases not matched to a gene: 0. The CDR3 consists of 13 residues. CDR3 residues: CASSLDRGYEQYF. CDR3 DNA sequence: TGTGCCAGCAGCTTAGACAGGGGCTACGAGCAGTACTTC.

The chain couples TRBV18 to TRBJ2-7, with a possible D match to TRBD1 (6 bases). Trimming stripped 2 bases from V and 1 base from J, with 15 bases between. Germline lookup yields CDR1 KGHSH and CDR2 LQKENI. This CDR3 spans 16 amino acids. The CDR3 nucleotides are TGTGCCAGCTCACCATCGACAGGCCTAACTTCCTACGAGCAGTACTTC. It translates to CASSPSTGLTSYEQYF.

V gene TRBV2 combines with J gene TRBJ2-7; 7 bases map to TRBD2. V lost 6 bases and J lost 3; bases outside the gene matches: 2. The CDR3 contains 12 residues. Germline lookup yields CDR1 SNHLY and CDR2 FYNNEI. CDR3 in DNA: TGTGCCAGCAGGGGGGGGATCTACGAGCAGTACTTC. Encoded protein: CASRGGIYEQYF.

On this clone: Within the sample, other DNA sequences also encode this same CDR3. The rearrangement uses TRBV18 and TRBJ2-5; no clear D gene. CDR3 length equals 14 residues. Germline-derived CDR1 and CDR2 are KGHSH and LQKENI. Trimming removed 2 bases from V and 5 bases from J, with 12 bases in between. CDR3 bases: TGTGCCAGCTCACCAAGGGAATTGGTGGAGACCCAGTACTTC. Amino acid sequence: CASSPRELVETQYF.

The V call is TRBV6-1, the J call TRBJ1-1, with D maybe TRBD1 (6 bases). Germline V gene data show CDR1 as MNHNS and CDR2 as SASEGT. The CDR3 has 14 residues. Trimming removed 1 base from V and 3 bases from J, with 9 bases in between. In DNA, the CDR3 is TGTGCCAGCAGTGAAGGAGGGGGTTACACTGAAGCTTTCTTT. Encoded protein: CASSEGGGYTEAFF.

This rearrangement joins TRBV27 to TRBJ2-2, with D maybe TRBD2 (5 bases). Looked up from germline, CDR1 is MNHEY and CDR2 is SMNVEV (reference sequence). CDR3 size: 17 residues. Trimming shortened V by 1 base and J by 1 base, and 13 bases separated the two germline ends. The CDR3 spells CASSLYSAGGNTGELFF. The CDR3, as DNA: TGTGCCAGCAGTTTATATTCGGCGGGTGGGAACACCGGGGAGCTGTTTTTT.

The V call is TRBV28, the J call TRBJ1-3; possible D gene TRBD1, 6 bases. The germline V and J ends were trimmed by 6 bases and 0 bases, with 15 bases remaining between them. CDR3 length equals 16 residues. Germline CDR1 and CDR2: MDHEN and SYDVKM. CDR3 DNA sequence: TGTGCCAGCAGATCGACGGGGGACATCTCTGGAAACACCATATATTTT. This gives the protein CASRSTGDISGNTIYF.

The rearrangement links TRBV5-1 to TRBJ1-1, with D possibly matching TRBD1 (6 bases). This CDR3 spans 15 amino acids. Germline V CDR1 and CDR2: SGHRS, YFSETQ. The V gene lost 4 bases and the J gene lost 1 base, with 14 bases spanning the gap. CDR3 nucleotides: TGCGCCAGCAGCCGACCCCCGGGACAGAACACTGAAGCTTTCTTT. Its protein is CASSRPPGQNTEAFF.

The V call is TRBV20-1, the J call TRBJ2-3; the match to TRBD2 covers 9 bases. Trimming took 3 bases from V and 5 from J; bases not matched to a gene: 3. The CDR3 has 13 amino acids. Germline V gene data show CDR1 as DFQATT and CDR2 as SNEGSKA (reference sequence). CDR3 sequence: CSASRAGGDTQYF. For the CDR3, the DNA is TGCAGTGCTAGTAGAGCGGGGGGAGATACGCAGTATTTT.